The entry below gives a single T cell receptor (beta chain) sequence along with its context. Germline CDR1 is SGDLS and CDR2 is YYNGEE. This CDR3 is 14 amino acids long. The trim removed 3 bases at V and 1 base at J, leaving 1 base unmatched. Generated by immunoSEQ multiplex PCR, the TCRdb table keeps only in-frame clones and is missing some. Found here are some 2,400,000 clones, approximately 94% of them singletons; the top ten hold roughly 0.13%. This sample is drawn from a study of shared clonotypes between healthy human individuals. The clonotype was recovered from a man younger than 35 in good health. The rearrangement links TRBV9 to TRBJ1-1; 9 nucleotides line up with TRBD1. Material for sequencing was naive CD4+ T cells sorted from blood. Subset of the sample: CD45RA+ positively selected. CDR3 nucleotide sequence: TGTGCCAGCAGCGAGGGACAGGGGAACACTGAAGCTTTCTTT. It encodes CASSEGQGNTEAFF.